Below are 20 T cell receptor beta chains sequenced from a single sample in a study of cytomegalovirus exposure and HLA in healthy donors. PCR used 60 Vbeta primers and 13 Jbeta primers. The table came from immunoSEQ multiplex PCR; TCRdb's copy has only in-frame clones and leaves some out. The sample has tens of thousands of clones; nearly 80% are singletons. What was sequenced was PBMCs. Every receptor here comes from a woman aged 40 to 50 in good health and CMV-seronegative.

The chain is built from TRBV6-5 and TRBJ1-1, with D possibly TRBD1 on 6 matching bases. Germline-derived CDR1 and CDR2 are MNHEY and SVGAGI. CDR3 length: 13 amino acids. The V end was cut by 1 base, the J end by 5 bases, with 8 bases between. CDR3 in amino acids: CASSYLQGTEAFF. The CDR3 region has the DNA TGTGCCAGCAGTTACTTACAGGGTACTGAAGCTTTCTTT.

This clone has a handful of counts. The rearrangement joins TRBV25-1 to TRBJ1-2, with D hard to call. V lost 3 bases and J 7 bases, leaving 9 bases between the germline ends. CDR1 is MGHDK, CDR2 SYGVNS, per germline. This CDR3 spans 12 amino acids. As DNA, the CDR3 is TGTGCCAGCAGTGACAGTTTTTTTGGCTACACCTTC. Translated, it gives CASSDSFFGYTF.

This CDR3 reads CASSLGVAESTDTQYF. CDR3 nucleotides: TGTGCCAGCAGCTTAGGGGTAGCGGAGAGCACAGATACGCAGTATTTT. The gene calls are TRBV7-8 and TRBJ2-3, with D perhaps TRBD2 (6 bases). The CDR3 is 16 amino acids. Germline CDR1 and CDR2: SGHVS and FQNEAQ. Trimming cost V 1 base and J 0 bases, with 11 bases left between them.

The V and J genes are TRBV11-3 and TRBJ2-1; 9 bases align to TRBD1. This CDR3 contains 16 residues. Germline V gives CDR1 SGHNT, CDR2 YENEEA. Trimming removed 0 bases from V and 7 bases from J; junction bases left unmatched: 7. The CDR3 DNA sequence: TGTGCCAGCAGCTTAGACGGACAGGGGAAGAGTAATGAGCAGTTCTTC. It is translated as CASSLDGQGKSNEQFF. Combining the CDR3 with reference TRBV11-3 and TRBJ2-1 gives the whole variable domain EAGVVQSPRYKIIEKKQPVAFWCNPISGHNTLYWYLQNLGQGPELLIRYENEEAVDDSQLPKDRFSAERLKGVDSTLKIQPAELGDSAVYLCASSLDGQGKSNEQFFGPGTRLTVL.

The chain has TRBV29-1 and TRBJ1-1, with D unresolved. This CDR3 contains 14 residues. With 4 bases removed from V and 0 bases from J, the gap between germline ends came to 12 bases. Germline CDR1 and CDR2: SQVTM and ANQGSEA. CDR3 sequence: CSVVTGVMNTEAFF. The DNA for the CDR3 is TGCAGCGTTGTTACGGGAGTAATGAACACTGAAGCTTTCTTT.

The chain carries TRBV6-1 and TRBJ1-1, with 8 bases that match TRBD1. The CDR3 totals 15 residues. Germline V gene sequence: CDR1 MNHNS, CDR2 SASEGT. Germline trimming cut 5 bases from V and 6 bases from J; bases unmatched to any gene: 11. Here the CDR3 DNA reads TGTGCCAGCAGTATAACAGGGGGGAAACTCGCTGAAGCTTTCTTT. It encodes CASSITGGKLAEAFF.

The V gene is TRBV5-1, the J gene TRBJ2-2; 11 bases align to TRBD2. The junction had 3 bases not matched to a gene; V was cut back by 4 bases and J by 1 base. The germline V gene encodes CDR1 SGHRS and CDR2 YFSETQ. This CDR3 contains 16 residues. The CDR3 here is CASSPGTSGNTGELFF. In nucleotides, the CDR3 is TGCGCCAGCAGCCCGGGGACTAGCGGGAACACCGGGGAGCTGTTTTTT.

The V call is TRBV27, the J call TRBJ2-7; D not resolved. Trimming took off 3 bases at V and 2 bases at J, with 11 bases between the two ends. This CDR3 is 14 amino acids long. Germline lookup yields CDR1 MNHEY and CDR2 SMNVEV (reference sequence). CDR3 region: CASSLAHGAYEQYF. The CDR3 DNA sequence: TGTGCCAGCAGTTTGGCACACGGAGCCTACGAGCAGTACTTC.

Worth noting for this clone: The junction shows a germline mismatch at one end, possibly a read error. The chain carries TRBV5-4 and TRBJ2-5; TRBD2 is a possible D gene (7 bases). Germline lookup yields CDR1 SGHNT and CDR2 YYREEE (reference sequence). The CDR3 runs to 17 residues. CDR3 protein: CASSTGQTPGGEETPYF. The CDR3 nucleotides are TGTGCCAGCAGCACCGGACAAACGCCGGGGGGCGAGGAGACCCCGTACTTC.

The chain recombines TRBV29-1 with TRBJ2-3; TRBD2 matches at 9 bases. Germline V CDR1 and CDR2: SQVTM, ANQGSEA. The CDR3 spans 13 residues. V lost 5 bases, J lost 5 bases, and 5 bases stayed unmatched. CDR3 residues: CSVLPTSGDTQYF. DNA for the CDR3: TGCAGCGTTCTACCGACTAGCGGAGATACGCAGTATTTT.

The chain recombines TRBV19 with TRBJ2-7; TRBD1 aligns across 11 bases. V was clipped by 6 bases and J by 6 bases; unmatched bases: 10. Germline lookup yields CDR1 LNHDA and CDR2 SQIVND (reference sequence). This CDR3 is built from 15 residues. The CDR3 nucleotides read TGTGCCAGTAGCGTAAACTCCGGGACAGGGGGCGAGCAGTACTTC. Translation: CASSVNSGTGGEQYF.

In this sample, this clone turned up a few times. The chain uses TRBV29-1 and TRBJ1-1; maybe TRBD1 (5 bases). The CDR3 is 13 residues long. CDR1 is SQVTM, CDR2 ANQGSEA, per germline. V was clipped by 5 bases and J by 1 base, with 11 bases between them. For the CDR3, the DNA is TGCAGCGTTTGGGGCAGACAGAACACTGAAGCTTTCTTT. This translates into CSVWGRQNTEAFF.

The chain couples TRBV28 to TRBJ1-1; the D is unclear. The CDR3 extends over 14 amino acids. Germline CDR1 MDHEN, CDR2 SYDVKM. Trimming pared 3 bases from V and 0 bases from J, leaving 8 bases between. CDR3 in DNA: TGTGCCAGCAGTTTTGCAGGCATGAACACTGAAGCTTTCTTT. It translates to CASSFAGMNTEAFF.

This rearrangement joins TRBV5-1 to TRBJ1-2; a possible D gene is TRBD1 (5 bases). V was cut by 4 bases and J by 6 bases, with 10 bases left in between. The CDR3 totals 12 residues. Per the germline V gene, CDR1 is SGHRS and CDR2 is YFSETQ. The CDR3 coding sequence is TGCGCCAGCAGCCTGGGGCATAATGGCTACACCTTC. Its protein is CASSLGHNGYTF.

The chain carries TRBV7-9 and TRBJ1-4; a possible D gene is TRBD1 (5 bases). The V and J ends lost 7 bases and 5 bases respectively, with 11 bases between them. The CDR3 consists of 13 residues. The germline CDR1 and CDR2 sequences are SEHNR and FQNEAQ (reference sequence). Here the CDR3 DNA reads TGTGCCAGCAAATACGGGGGGAATGAAAAACTGTTTTTT. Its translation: CASKYGGNEKLFF.

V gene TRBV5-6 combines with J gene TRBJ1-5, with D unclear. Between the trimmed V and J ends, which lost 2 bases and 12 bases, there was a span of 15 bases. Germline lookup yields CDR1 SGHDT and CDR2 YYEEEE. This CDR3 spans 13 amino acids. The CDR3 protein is CASSFTMFGGQHF. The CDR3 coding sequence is TGTGCCAGCAGCTTTACCATGTTTGGCGGCCAGCATTTT.

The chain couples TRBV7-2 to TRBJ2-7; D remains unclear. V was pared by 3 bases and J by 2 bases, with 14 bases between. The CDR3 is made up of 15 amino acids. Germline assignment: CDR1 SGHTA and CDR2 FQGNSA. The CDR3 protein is CASSFLDNLAYEQYF. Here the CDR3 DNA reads TGTGCCAGCAGCTTCTTAGACAATTTGGCCTACGAGCAGTACTTC.

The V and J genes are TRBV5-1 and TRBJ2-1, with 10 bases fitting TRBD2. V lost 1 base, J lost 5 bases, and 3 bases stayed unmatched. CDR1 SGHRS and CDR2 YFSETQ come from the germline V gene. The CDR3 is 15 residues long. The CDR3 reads CASSLSSGSHNEQFF. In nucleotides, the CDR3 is TGCGCCAGCAGCTTGTCTAGCGGGAGCCACAATGAGCAGTTCTTC.

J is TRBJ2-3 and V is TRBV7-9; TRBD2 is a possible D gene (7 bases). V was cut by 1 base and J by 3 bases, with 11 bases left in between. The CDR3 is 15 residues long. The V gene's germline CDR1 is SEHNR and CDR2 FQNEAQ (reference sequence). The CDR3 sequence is CASSLGRGPTDTQYF. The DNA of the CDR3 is TGTGCCAGCAGCTTAGGGCGGGGGCCGACAGATACGCAGTATTTT.

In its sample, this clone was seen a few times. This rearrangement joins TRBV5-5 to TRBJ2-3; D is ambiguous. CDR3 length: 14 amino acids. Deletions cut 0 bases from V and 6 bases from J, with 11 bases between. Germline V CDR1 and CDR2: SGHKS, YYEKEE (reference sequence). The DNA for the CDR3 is TGTGCCAGCAGCTTGGTGGAGTTTGGGGATACGCAGTATTTT. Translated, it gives CASSLVEFGDTQYF.